The T cell receptor (beta chain) described here comes from a study of cytomegalovirus exposure and HLA in healthy donors. The study's findings and limits: It was found in a later analysis that first-cohort TCR clusters tended to co-occur in the approximately 120 validation repertoires. TCR sequences were mostly rare, though some public TCRs occurred in many donors. TCR beta chains numbering more than 150 were designated cytomegalovirus-associated.

Points on this clone: Antigen unknown.

V lost 3 bases, J lost 4 bases, and 3 bases lay in between. CDR3 length: 11 amino acids. Germline lookup yields CDR1 KGHSH and CDR2 LQKENI. The donors were in the approximately 120-subject validation cohort; that cohort was separate from the 666-subject first cohort. Clones were read by immunoSEQ multiplex PCR, and TCRdb kept only the in-frame ones, dropping some. The table includes over 200,000 clones, about 92% detected once. This clonotype was sampled from a woman in her twenties or thirties in good health and CMV-seronegative. This chain links TRBV18 with TRBJ1-1; no definite D call. The sequenced sample was PBMCs. The DNA for the CDR3 is TGTGCCAGCTCACCTGTCACTGAAGCTTTCTTT. Residues: CASSPVTEAFF.